This T cell receptor beta chain was captured by sequencing in a study of blood T cell repertoires in COVID-19. Original handling: Amplification from reference gene primers served as the basis for estimated nucleated cell counts. Sequencing was performed with immunoSEQ multiplex PCR; in TCRdb, only in-frame clones are kept and a portion is missing. V and J calls and clone size follow that table, whereas D and trimming were derived from the DNA. The profile covers 140,000 to 150,000 clones, with 70% to 90% appearing a single time and more than 7.5% taken by the ten largest. CDR1 and CDR2 from the germline V gene are SGHRS and YFSETQ. V was clipped by 4 bases and J by 2 bases; unmatched bases: 11. The CDR3 totals 17 residues.

The material sequenced was peripheral blood. V and J are TRBV5-1 and TRBJ2-3, with 9 bases that match TRBD2. This receptor was identified in a woman aged 55-70 years with COVID-19, enrolled during active disease. The DNA of the CDR3 is TGCGCCAGCAGCCTTAGCGGGGGCCCGATGATCACAGATACGCAGTATTTT. Encoded protein: CASSLSGGPMITDTQYF. The full variable domain, its missing parts supplied by reference TRBV5-1 and TRBJ2-3, is KAGVTQTPRYLIKTRGQQVTLSCSPISGHRSVSWYQQTPGQGLQFLFEYFSETQRNKGNFPGRFSGRQFSNSRSEMNVSTLELGDSALYLCASSLSGGPMITDTQYFGPGTRLTVL.